Shown below are 5 T cell receptor beta chains from a single sample sequenced in a study of T cell repertoires in cytomegalovirus infection. Each CDR3 protein gets one entry after TCRdb re-called the reads with MiXCR. The data contain about 360,000 distinct CDR3 sequences, 15% to 20% of them singletons. Input material: PBMCs. The origin of the receptors is a human donor in good health (CMV status not recorded). Some clones in this sample may be carry-over from other donors' samples.

This rearrangement joins TRBV30 to TRBJ2-5; D is uncertain. Germline CDR1 GTSNPN, CDR2 SVGIG (reference sequence). Trimming removed 0 bases at V and 1 base at J, with 6 bases between. The CDR3 loop spans 13 amino acids. The CDR3 reads CAWSVRRQETQYF. CDR3 bases: TGTGCCTGGAGTGTACGGCGCCAAGAGACCCAGTACTTC.

CDR3 residues: CASGRREGYTF. In DNA, the CDR3 is TGTGCCAGCGGAAGGCGGGAGGGCTACACCTTC. The chain combines TRBV27 with TRBJ1-2; D not certain. V was pared by 8 bases and J by 8 bases, with 12 bases between. CDR1 is MNHEY, CDR2 SMNVEV, per germline (reference sequence). There are 11 residues in the CDR3.

Many counts were recorded for this clonotype. As DNA, the CDR3 is TGTGCCAGCAGCTTAGGTCGTCTTAACTATGGCTACACCTTC. This encodes CASSLGRLNYGYTF. J is TRBJ1-2 and V is TRBV7-8; D ambiguous. The CDR3 sequence is 14 residues long. The germline V and J ends were trimmed by 1 base and 1 base, with 7 bases remaining between them. Germline CDR1 is SGHVS and CDR2 is FQNEAQ.

Ten or more counts support this clonotype. The chain employs TRBV7-2 and TRBJ1-6; no clear D gene. V lost 1 base and J lost 10, with 14 bases in between. Germline loops: CDR1 SGHTA, CDR2 FQGNSA. This CDR3 contains 15 residues. The CDR3 loop is CASSLEVTAGSPLHF. The CDR3 region has the DNA TGTGCCAGCAGCTTAGAGGTCACGGCAGGATCACCCCTCCACTTT. The entire variable domain, with the rest obtained from reference TRBV7-2 and TRBJ1-6, is as follows: GAGVSQSPSNKVTEKGKDVELRCDPISGHTALYWYRQSLGQGLEFLIYFQGNSAPDKSGLPSDRFSAERTGGSVSTLTIQRTQQEDSAVYLCASSLEVTAGSPLHFGNGTRLTVT.

The CDR3 bases are TGTGCCAGCAGTGAGTGGGCTGCTTACGAGCAGTACTTC. This translates into CASSEWAAYEQYF. The rearrangement links TRBV6-1 to TRBJ2-7; D remains ambiguous. Germline CDR1 reads MNHNS; CDR2 reads SASEGT. Between the trimmed V and J ends, which lost 3 bases and 4 bases, there was a span of 10 bases. This CDR3 comprises 13 residues.